The 3 T cell receptor beta chains reported below all come from one sample, sequenced in a study of blood T cell repertoires in COVID-19. The protocol was immunoSEQ multiplex PCR, while the TCRdb copy is restricted to in-frame clones and leaves out a portion. The table includes 110,000 or so clones, 70% to 90% detected once. Sequencing input: peripheral blood. Receptors were obtained from a woman aged 70 to 79 who had recovered from COVID-19.

The genes are TRBV30 and TRBJ2-2; perhaps TRBD2 as D (5 bases). V was cut by 3 bases and J by 6 bases, with 5 bases left in between. The CDR3 totals 11 residues. Germline assignment: CDR1 GTSNPN and CDR2 SVGIG (reference sequence). The CDR3 DNA reads as TGTGCCTGGAGCGGGGCCGGGGAGCTGTTTTTT. Protein product: CAWSGAGELFF. Full variable domain (rest looked up from reference TRBV30 and TRBJ2-2): SQTIHQWPATLVQPVGSPLSLECTVEGTSNPNLYWYRQAAGRGLQLLFYSVGIGQISSEVPQNLSASRPQDRQFILSSKKLLLSDSGFYLCAWSGAGELFFGEGSRLTVL.

This clone has a handful of counts. The rearrangement links TRBV5-1 to TRBJ1-2; 8 bases map to TRBD1. Germline V gene data show CDR1 as SGHRS and CDR2 as YFSETQ. Germline trimming cut 4 bases from V and 4 bases from J; bases unmatched to any gene: 6. The CDR3 length is 14 residues. The CDR3 DNA reads as TGCGCCAGCAGCCTGACAGGGGCTGGCTATGGCTACACCTTC. Translating gives CASSLTGAGYGYTF. The full variable domain, its missing parts supplied by reference TRBV5-1 and TRBJ1-2, is KAGVTQTPRYLIKTRGQQVTLSCSPISGHRSVSWYQQTPGQGLQFLFEYFSETQRNKGNFPGRFSGRQFSNSRSEMNVSTLELGDSALYLCASSLTGAGYGYTFGSGTRLTVV.

This clone is a singleton in its sample. CDR3 DNA: TGCAGCGTTGCCCCACCCGGGACTGTCACTGAAGCTTTCTTT. The encoded protein is CSVAPPGTVTEAFF. This chain joins TRBV29-1 and TRBJ1-1, with a tentative D call TRBD1 (5 bases). The CDR3 contains 14 residues. Trimming stripped 4 bases from V and 4 bases from J, with 16 bases between. Looked up from germline, CDR1 is SQVTM and CDR2 is ANQGSEA.